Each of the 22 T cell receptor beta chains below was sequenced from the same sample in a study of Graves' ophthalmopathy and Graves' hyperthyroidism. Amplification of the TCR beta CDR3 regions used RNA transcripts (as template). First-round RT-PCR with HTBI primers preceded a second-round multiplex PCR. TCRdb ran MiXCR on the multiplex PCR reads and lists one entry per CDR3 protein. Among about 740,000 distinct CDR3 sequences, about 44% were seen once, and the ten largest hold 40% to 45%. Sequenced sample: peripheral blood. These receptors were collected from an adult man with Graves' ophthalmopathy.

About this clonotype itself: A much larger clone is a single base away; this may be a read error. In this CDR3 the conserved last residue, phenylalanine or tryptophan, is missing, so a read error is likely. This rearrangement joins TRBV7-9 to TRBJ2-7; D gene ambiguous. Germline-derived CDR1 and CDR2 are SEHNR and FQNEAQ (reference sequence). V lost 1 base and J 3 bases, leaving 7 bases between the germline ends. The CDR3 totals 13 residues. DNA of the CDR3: TGTGCCAGCAGCTTAGATGTCAGCTACGAGCAGTACCTC. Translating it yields CASSLDVSYEQYL.

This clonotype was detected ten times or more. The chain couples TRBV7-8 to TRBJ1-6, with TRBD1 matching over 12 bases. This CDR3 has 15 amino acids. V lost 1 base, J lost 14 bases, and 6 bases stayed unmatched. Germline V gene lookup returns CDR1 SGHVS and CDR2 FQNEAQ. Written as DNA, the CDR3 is TGTGCCAGCAGCTTAGGGGACAGGGGGCCCCGTTCCCTCCACTTT. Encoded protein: CASSLGDRGPRSLHF.

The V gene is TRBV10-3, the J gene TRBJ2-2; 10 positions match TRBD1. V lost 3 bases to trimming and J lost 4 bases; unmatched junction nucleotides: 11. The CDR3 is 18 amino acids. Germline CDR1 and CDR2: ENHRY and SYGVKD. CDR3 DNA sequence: TGTGCCATCAGTGAATACGGGACAGGGGCTGTAGGCACCGGGGAGCTGTTTTTT. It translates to CAISEYGTGAVGTGELFF.

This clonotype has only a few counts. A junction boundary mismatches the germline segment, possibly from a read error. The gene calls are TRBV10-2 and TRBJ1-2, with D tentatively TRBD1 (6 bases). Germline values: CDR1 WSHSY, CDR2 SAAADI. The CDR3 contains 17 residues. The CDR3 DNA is TGTGCCAGCAGTTACCAACAGGGTCGTCCTCCTAACTATGGCTACACCTTC. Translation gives CASSYQQGRPPNYGYTF.

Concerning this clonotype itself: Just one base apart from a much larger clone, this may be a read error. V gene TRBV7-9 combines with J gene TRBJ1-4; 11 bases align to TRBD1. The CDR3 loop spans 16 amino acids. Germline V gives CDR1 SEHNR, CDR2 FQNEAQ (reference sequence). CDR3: CASSFRRDRGFEKLSF. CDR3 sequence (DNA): TGTGCCAGCAGCTTTAGGCGGGACAGGGGGTTTGAAAAACTGTCTTTT.

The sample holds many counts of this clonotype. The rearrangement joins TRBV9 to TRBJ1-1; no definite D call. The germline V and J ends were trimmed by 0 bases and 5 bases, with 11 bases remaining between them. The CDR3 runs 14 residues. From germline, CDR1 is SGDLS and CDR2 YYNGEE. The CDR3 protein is CASSVDLGATEAFF. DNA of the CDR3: TGTGCCAGCAGCGTAGATCTTGGAGCTACTGAAGCTTTCTTT.

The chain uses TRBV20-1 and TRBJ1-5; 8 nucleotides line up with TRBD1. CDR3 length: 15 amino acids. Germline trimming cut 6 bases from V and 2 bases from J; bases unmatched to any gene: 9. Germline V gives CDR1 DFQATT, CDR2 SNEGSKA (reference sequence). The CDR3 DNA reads TGCAGTGCGGTACAGGGGGGACAGGGCAATCAGCCCCAGCATTTT. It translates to CSAVQGGQGNQPQHF.

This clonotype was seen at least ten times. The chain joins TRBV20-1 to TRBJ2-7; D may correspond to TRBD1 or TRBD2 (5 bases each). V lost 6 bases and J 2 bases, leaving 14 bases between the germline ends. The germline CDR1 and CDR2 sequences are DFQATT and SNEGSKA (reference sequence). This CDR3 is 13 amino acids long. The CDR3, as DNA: TGCAGTGCCTTTCGGGACGCGACCTACGAGCAGTACTTC. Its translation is CSAFRDATYEQYF.

The CDR3 protein is CATSRGTETNYGYTF. For the CDR3, the DNA is TGTGCCACCAGCAGAGGGACAGAAACTAACTATGGCTACACCTTC. V gene TRBV15 combines with J gene TRBJ1-2, with D possibly matching TRBD1 (6 bases). The CDR3 has 15 residues. CDR1 and CDR2 from the germline V gene are LNHNV and YYDKDF (reference sequence). Trimming removed 1 base from V and 0 bases from J, with 9 bases in between.

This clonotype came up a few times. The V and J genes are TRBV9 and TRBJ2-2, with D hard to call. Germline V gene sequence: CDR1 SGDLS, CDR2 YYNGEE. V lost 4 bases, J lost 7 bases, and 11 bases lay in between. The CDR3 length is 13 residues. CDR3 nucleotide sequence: TGTGCCAGCAGCCTCTCTATGGGCGGGGAGCTGTTTTTT. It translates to CASSLSMGGELFF.

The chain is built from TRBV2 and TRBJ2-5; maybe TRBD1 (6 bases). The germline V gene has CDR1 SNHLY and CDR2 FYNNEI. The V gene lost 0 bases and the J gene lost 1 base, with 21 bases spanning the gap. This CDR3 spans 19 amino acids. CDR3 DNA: TGTGCCAGCAGTGAAGCGGGCGTAGGGACCACAGGGAGCCAAGAGACCCAGTACTTC. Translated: CASSEAGVGTTGSQETQYF.

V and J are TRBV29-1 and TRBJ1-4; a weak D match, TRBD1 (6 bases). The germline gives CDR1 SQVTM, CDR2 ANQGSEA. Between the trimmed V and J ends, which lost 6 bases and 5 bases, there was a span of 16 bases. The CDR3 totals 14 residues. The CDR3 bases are TGCAGCGTCGAGCGGGGGGCGGGGAATGAAAAACTGTTTTTT. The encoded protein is CSVERGAGNEKLFF.

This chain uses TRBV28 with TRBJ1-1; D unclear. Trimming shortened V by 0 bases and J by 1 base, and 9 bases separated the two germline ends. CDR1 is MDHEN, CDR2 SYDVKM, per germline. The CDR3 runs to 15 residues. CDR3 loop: CASSLWSGGNTEAFF. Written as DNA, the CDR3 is TGTGCCAGCAGTTTATGGTCAGGAGGGAACACTGAAGCTTTCTTT.

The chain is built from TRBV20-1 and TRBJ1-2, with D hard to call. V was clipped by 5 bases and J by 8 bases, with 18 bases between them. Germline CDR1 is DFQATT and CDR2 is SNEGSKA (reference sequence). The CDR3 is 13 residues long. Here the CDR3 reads CSARRFSGLGYTF. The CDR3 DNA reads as TGCAGTGCTCGAAGATTTTCGGGTTTAGGCTACACCTTC.

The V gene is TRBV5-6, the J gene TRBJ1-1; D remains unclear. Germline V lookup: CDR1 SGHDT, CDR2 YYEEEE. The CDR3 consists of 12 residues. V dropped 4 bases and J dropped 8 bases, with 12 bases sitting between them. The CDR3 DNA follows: TGTGCCAGCAGCCCGAAAGACGGGGAAGCTTTCTTT. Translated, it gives CASSPKDGEAFF.

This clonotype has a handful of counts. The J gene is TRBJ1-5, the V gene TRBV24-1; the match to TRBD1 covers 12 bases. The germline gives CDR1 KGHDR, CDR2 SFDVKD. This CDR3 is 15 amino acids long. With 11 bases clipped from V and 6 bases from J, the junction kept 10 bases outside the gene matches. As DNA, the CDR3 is TGTGCCAGCGCGTACGGGACAGGGGGCCCTCAGCCCCAGCATTTT. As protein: CASAYGTGGPQPQHF.

CDR3 loop: CASSSLTGIEAFF. CDR3 in DNA: TGTGCCAGCAGCTCTCTAACAGGGATTGAAGCTTTCTTT. J is TRBJ1-1 and V is TRBV7-2, with D perhaps TRBD1 (6 bases). The CDR3 is made up of 13 amino acids. The V end was cut by 4 bases, the J end by 7 bases, with 13 bases between. Germline V lookup: CDR1 SGHTA, CDR2 FQGNSA.

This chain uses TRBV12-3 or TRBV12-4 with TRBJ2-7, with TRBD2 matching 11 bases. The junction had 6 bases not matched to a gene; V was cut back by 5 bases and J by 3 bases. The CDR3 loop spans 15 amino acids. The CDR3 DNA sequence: TGTGCCAGCAGTCCGACTAGCGGGGTTCTCTACGAGCAGTACTTC. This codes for CASSPTSGVLYEQYF.

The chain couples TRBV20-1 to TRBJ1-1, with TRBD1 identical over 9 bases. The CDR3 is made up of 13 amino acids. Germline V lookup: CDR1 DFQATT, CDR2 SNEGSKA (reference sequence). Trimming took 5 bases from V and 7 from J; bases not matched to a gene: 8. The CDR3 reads CSAPGQGEGEAFF. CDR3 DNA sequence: TGCAGTGCTCCGGGACAGGGAGAGGGTGAAGCTTTCTTT.

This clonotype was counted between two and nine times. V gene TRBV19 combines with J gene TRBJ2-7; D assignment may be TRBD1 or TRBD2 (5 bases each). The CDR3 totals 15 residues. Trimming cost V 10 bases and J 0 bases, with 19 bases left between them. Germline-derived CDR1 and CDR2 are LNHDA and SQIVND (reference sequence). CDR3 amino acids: CATQEPGPNSYEQYF. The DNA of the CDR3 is TGTGCCACCCAGGAGCCGGGACCCAACTCCTACGAGCAGTACTTC.

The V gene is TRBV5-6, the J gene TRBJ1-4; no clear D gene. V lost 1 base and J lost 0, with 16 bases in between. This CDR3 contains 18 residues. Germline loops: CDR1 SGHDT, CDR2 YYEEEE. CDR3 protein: CASSLRVGIKATNEKLFF. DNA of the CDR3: TGTGCCAGCAGCTTGAGGGTAGGGATAAAGGCAACTAATGAAAAACTGTTTTTT. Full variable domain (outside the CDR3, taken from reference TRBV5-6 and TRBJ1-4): DAGVTQSPTHLIKTRGQQVTLRCSPKSGHDTVSWYQQALGQGPQFIFQYYEEEERQRGNFPDRFSGHQFPNYSSELNVNALLLGDSALYLCASSLRVGIKATNEKLFFGSGTQLSVL.

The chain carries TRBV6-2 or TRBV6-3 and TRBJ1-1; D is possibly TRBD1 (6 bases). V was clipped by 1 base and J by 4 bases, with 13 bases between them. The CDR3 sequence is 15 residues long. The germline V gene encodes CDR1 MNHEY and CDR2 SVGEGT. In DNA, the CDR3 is TGTGCCAGCAGTTACTTTTTCACAGGGCTCACTGAAGCTTTCTTT. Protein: CASSYFFTGLTEAFF.